Shown below are 8 T cell receptor beta chains from a single sample sequenced in a study of sequential checkpoint blockade in melanoma. Sequencing used immunoSEQ multiplex PCR; TCRdb keeps in-frame clones, though not all of them. The sample lists 2,000 or so clones; around half were seen once. Documented treatment: randomized to nivolumab then ipilimumab (arm A) or the reverse (arm B). Source: CD8+ T cells sorted from blood (inferred from file names), taken from a patient given nivolumab and ipilimumab in sequence. These receptors were collected from a human patient with melanoma. Some clones in this sample may be carry-over from other donors' samples.

CDR3 in DNA: TGTGCCAGCAGTTACTCGTTTCAGGGGGCGTACGAGCAGTACTTC. Its translation: CASSYSFQGAYEQYF. V gene TRBV6-5 combines with J gene TRBJ2-7; 8 bases fit TRBD1. Losses at the gene ends were 0 bases for V and 4 bases for J; bases not matched to a gene: 5. Germline V gene sequence: CDR1 MNHEY, CDR2 SVGAGI. CDR3 size: 15 residues.

This clone was counted only a few times. A far larger clone is only one base removed, so a read error is likely. The gene calls are TRBV6-1 and TRBJ1-1; 7 bases agree with TRBD1. In germline, CDR1 is MNHNS, CDR2 SASEGT. The CDR3 loop spans 17 amino acids. The V segment lost 3 bases and the J segment 1 base; nucleotides outside the gene matches: 11. DNA of the CDR3: TGTGCCAGCAGTGAGTCTTGGAGTGGGACAGAGAACACTGAAGCTTTCTTT. Protein: CASSESWSGTENTEAFF.

The chain is built from TRBV15 and TRBJ1-5; weak D call: TRBD1 (6 bases). Germline V gene lookup returns CDR1 LNHNV and CDR2 YYDKDF (reference sequence). Trimming shortened V by 3 bases and J by 5 bases, and 11 bases separated the two germline ends. The CDR3 has 14 amino acids. CDR3 protein: CATSRDSSYQPQHF. The DNA of the CDR3 is TGTGCCACCAGCAGGGACAGCTCATATCAGCCCCAGCATTTT.

The chain recombines TRBV25-1 with TRBJ2-1, with a tentative D call TRBD1 (6 bases). The CDR3 totals 15 residues. V lost 0 bases and J lost 4, with 10 bases in between. The germline V gene encodes CDR1 MGHDK and CDR2 SYGVNS. The CDR3 DNA follows: TGTGCCAGCAGTGAATATAGGGGGTTTTACAATGAGCAGTTCTTC. This gives the protein CASSEYRGFYNEQFF.

Note on this clone: With a far larger clone one base away, a read error is the likely cause. The chain has TRBV6-5 and TRBJ2-7, with D possibly being TRBD1 (7 bases). The CDR3 length is 15 residues. Germline V gene lookup returns CDR1 MNHEY and CDR2 SVGAGI. The CDR3 protein is CASRMQGGLAYAQYF. For the CDR3, the DNA is TGTGCCAGCAGAATGCAGGGGGGCCTAGCCTACGCGCAGTACTTC.

The CDR3 protein is CASRAGTGGFYGYTF. For the CDR3, the DNA is TGTGCCAGCAGGGCCGGGACAGGGGGCTTCTATGGCTACACCTTC. V gene TRBV2 combines with J gene TRBJ1-2; 12 bases fit TRBD1. This CDR3 region has 15 residues. Germline CDR1 SNHLY, CDR2 FYNNEI. Germline trimming cut 6 bases from V and 4 bases from J; bases unmatched to any gene: 6.

This chain links TRBV4-3 with TRBJ1-1; D remains unclear. This CDR3 spans 15 amino acids. V dropped 0 bases and J dropped 1 base, with 9 bases sitting between them. Germline-derived CDR1 and CDR2 are LGHNA and YSLEER. The CDR3 loop reads CASSQDGVRNTEAFF. The CDR3, as DNA: TGCGCCAGCAGCCAAGATGGAGTCCGGAACACTGAAGCTTTCTTT.

The rearrangement joins TRBV4-1 to TRBJ1-6; 7 bases match TRBD1. Germline assignment: CDR1 MGHRA and CDR2 YSYEKL. V lost 1 base to trimming and J lost 6 bases; unmatched junction nucleotides: 6. The CDR3 sequence is 16 residues long. CDR3 DNA: TGCGCCAGCAGCCAAGGTACGAGGGGGCCTAATTCACCCCTCCACTTT. It codes for CASSQGTRGPNSPLHF.